The present TCR beta chain was sequenced within a study of T cells in Graves' hyperthyroidism and ophthalmopathy. Germline assignment: CDR1 MNHNS and CDR2 SASEGT. The CDR3 sequence is 14 residues long. Unmatched junction bases numbered 10, after V lost 11 bases and J lost 2 bases. Those with hyperthyroidism were 18 to 65 years old, newly diagnosed, and ill for under 2 months. RNA transcripts served as the template for amplifying TCR beta CDR3 regions. The primer set for the first-round RT-PCR of the TCR CDR3 was HTBI. From the multiplex PCR reads, TCRdb called clonotypes with MiXCR, one entry per CDR3 protein. The repertoire includes around 250,000 distinct CDR3 sequences, more than 14% of them detected once, and 13% sits in the top ten. This clonotype was observed at least ten times.

This chain links TRBV6-1 with TRBJ2-7, with 9 bases aligning to TRBD2. The sample comprised blood. This clonotype was obtained from a woman aged 35 to 49 with Graves' hyperthyroidism that later progressed to Graves' ophthalmopathy. CDR3 protein: CASRREREAYEQYF. CDR3 DNA: TGTGCCTCACGTCGGGAGCGGGAGGCCTACGAGCAGTACTTC.